This T cell receptor (beta chain) was retrieved from a study of blood T cell repertoires in COVID-19. At the level of the study: COVID-19 samples, acute and convalescent, were from the United States, Italy and Spain. Sample material is recorded as cDNA or gDNA derived from T cells, B-cell-depleted T cells, or PBMCs.

In the authors' methods: Amplification of reference gene primers provided the estimated nucleated cell counts. Some clones are missing from TCRdb's copy, which holds only in-frame ones; the method was immunoSEQ multiplex PCR. Clone size and V and J calls were adopted from that table, with D and trimming inferred from the DNA. The data show more than 110,000 clones, about 90% seen once. CDR1 is SGHKS and CDR2 is YYEKEE in the germline V gene (reference sequence). J lost 3 bases, V lost 2 bases, and 2 bases had no gene match. The CDR3 contains 14 residues. Sequencing input: peripheral blood. This clonotype was obtained from an elderly woman with acute or convalescent COVID-19. V and J are TRBV5-5 and TRBJ2-7, with 10 nucleotides matching TRBD1. The CDR3 reads CASSFRDRGYEQYF. The CDR3 nucleotides are TGTGCCAGCAGCTTCCGGGACAGGGGCTACGAGCAGTACTTC.